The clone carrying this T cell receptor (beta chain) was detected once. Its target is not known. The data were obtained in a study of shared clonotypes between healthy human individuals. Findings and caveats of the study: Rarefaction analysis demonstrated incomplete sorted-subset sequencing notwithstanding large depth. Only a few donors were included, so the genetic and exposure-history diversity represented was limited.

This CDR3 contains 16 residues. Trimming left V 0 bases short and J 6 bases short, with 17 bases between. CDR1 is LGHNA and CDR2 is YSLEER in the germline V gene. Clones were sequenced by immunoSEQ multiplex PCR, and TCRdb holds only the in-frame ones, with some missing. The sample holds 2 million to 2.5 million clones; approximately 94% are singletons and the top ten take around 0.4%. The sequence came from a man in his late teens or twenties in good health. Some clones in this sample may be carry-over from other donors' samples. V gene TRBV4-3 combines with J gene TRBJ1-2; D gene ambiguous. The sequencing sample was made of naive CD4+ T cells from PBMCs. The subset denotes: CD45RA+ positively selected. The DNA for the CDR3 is TGCGCCAGCAGCCAAGATCAAGGACGGCGTGTCGATGGCTACACCTTC. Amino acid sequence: CASSQDQGRRVDGYTF.